Listed below are T cell receptor beta chains from one sample, sequenced in a study of CD8 T cells in ankylosing spondylitis. In TCRdb, the 5' RACE reads were re-called with MiXCR into one record per CDR3 protein. The profile shows 450,000 to 550,000 distinct CDR3 sequences, 5.3% of them singletons. Sequencing input: blood, either unsorted or a sorted T cell fraction (not recorded which). The source is a male donor with ankylosing spondylitis. Each CDR3 is given with its conserved first and last residue. D genes are given only for firm matches. Size is omitted from some rows. Given values are once, few, many or a class for expanded clones.

CDR3 DNA: TGCAGCGTTGTCGGCCGGACCAGGATAGAGACCCAGTACTTC
CDR3 protein: CSVVGRTRIETQYF
J gene: TRBJ2-5
clone size: many
D gene: .
V gene: TRBV29-1

CDR3 DNA: TGCAGTGCCATACCGACTAGCGGGACTAGCACAGATACGCAGTATTTT
CDR3 protein: CSAIPTSGTSTDTQYF
J gene: TRBJ2-3
clone size: few
D gene: TRBD2
V gene: TRBV20-1

CDR3 DNA: TGTGCCAGCAGCTTAAGGGGAAATCAGCCCCAGCATTTT
CDR3 protein: CASSLRGNQPQHF
J gene: TRBJ1-5
clone size: many
D gene: .
V gene: TRBV7-2

CDR3 DNA: TGTGCCAGCAGTCAACCGGGTCTCGAAATTTATGGCTACACCTTC
CDR3 protein: CASSQPGLEIYGYTF
J gene: TRBJ1-2
clone size: many
D gene: .
V gene: TRBV6-1

CDR3 DNA: TGTGCCAGCAGTTCAGCGGGGGGCGGTGAGACCCAGTACTTC
CDR3 protein: CASSSAGGGETQYF
J gene: TRBJ2-5
clone size: few
D gene: TRBD2
V gene: TRBV28

CDR3 DNA: TGTGCCAGCAGTCTATGGCCCCTGCAGGGGGTTCAAGAGACCCAGTACTTC
CDR3 protein: CASSLWPLQGVQETQYF
J gene: TRBJ2-5
clone size: .
D gene: TRBD1
V gene: TRBV25-1

CDR3 DNA: TGTGCCAGCAGCCAAGCCGCAGGAGTCCCTCTTAATTCACCCCTCCACTTT
CDR3 protein: CASSQAAGVPLNSPLHF
J gene: TRBJ1-6
clone size: few
D gene: .
V gene: TRBV4-2

CDR3 DNA: TGTGCCAGCAGTCCTCAGGGGGTCTCTGGGGCCAACGTCCTGACTTTC
CDR3 protein: CASSPQGVSGANVLTF
J gene: TRBJ2-6
clone size: many
D gene: TRBD1
V gene: TRBV6-1

CDR3 DNA: TGTGCCAGCAGTGAAGTGAGGACCGCAGGCGGGGAGCTGTTTTTT
CDR3 protein: CASSEVRTAGGELFF
J gene: TRBJ2-2
clone size: .
D gene: .
V gene: TRBV2

CDR3 DNA: TGCAGTGCTAGAGACCCCCTCGGACAGCCTAGCAATCAGCCCCAGCATTTT
CDR3 protein: CSARDPLGQPSNQPQHF
J gene: TRBJ1-5
clone size: few
D gene: .
V gene: TRBV20-1

CDR3 DNA: TGCAGTGCGCTATATGGCTACACCTTC
CDR3 protein: CSALYGYTF
J gene: TRBJ1-2
clone size: many
D gene: .
V gene: TRBV20-1

CDR3 DNA: TGCAGTGCGATTAACAGGGTGGGGAACACTGAAGCTTTCTTT
CDR3 protein: CSAINRVGNTEAFF
J gene: TRBJ1-1
clone size: many
D gene: .
V gene: TRBV20-1

CDR3 DNA: TGTGCCAGCAGCGTAGGAGCGGGAGAGGGAAATACGCAGTATTTT
CDR3 protein: CASSVGAGEGNTQYF
J gene: TRBJ2-3
clone size: many
D gene: TRBD2
V gene: TRBV9

CDR3 DNA: TGCGCCAGCAGCTTAATACCGGGCCTCGTCTACGAGCAGTACTTC
CDR3 protein: CASSLIPGLVYEQYF
J gene: TRBJ2-7
clone size: few
D gene: .
V gene: TRBV5-1

CDR3 DNA: TGTGCCAGCAGTGGAATTGCCGGGACAGCTAACCTCTACGAGCAGTACTTC
CDR3 protein: CASSGIAGTANLYEQYF
J gene: TRBJ2-7
clone size: many
D gene: TRBD1
V gene: TRBV28

CDR3 DNA: TGTGCCAGCAACCTCTGGGCGAACACTGAAGCTTTCTTT
CDR3 protein: CASNLWANTEAFF
J gene: TRBJ1-1
clone size: many
D gene: .
V gene: TRBV7-8

CDR3 DNA: TGTGCCAGCAGCCTGGGAAGGTCGGGCGAGCAGTACTTC
CDR3 protein: CASSLGRSGEQYF
J gene: TRBJ2-7
clone size: many
D gene: .
V gene: TRBV7-9

CDR3 DNA: TGTGCCAGCAGACAGACTAGCGGGAGGGCCCAATCGGGGGAGCAGTACTTC
CDR3 protein: CASRQTSGRAQSGEQYF
J gene: TRBJ2-7
clone size: many
D gene: TRBD2
V gene: TRBV6-1

CDR3 DNA: TGCAGTTATCAGGGGGCCAAAATAGAAGCTTTCTTT
CDR3 protein: CSYQGAKIEAFF
J gene: TRBJ1-1
clone size: many
D gene: TRBD1
V gene: TRBV20-1

CDR3 DNA: TGTGACAGCAGCTTAGCGCTGGGGCGGGAGGCAGATACGCAGTATTTT
CDR3 protein: CDSSLALGREADTQYF
J gene: TRBJ2-3
clone size: .
D gene: TRBD2
V gene: TRBV7-9

CDR3 DNA: TGTGCCAGCAGCACAGTCACCGGGGAGCTGTTTTTT
CDR3 protein: CASSTVTGELFF
J gene: TRBJ2-2
clone size: many
D gene: .
V gene: TRBV12-3/TRBV12-4